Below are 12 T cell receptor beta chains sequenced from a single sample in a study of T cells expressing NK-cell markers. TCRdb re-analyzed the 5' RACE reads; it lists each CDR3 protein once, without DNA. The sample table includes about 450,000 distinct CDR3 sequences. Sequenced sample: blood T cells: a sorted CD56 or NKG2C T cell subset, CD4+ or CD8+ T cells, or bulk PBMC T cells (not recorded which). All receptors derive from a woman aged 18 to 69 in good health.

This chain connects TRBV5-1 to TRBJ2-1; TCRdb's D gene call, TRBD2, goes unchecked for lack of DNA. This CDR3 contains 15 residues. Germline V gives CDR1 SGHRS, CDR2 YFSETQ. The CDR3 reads CASSLESSGRSGQFF.

The CDR3 sequence is CASSYLGPGELFF. This chain connects TRBV6-5 to TRBJ2-2; TCRdb selects TRBD1, and the lack of DNA leaves this call unchecked. Germline values: CDR1 MNHEY, CDR2 SVGAGI. The CDR3 covers 13 residues.

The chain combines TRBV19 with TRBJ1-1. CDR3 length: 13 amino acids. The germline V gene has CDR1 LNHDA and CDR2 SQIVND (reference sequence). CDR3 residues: CASSIAASPEAFF.

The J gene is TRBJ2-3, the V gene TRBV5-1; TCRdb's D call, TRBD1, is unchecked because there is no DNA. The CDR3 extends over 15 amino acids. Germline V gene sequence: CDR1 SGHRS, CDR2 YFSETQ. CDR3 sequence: CASSSGTGGRDTQYF.

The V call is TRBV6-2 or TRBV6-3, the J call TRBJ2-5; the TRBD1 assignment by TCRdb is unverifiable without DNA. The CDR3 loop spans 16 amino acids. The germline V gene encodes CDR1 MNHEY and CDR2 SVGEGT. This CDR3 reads CASSYMRGTGKETQYF.

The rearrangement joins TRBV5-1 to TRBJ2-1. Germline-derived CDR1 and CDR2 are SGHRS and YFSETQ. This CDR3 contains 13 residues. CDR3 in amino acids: CASSWTEPNEQFF. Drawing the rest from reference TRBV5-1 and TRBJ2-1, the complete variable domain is KAGVTQTPRYLIKTRGQQVTLSCSPISGHRSVSWYQQTPGQGLQFLFEYFSETQRNKGNFPGRFSGRQFSNSRSEMNVSTLELGDSALYLCASSWTEPNEQFFGPGTRLTVL.

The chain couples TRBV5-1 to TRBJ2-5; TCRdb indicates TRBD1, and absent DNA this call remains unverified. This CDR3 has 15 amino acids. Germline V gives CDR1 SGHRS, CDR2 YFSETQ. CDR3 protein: CASSLVGQGQETQYF.

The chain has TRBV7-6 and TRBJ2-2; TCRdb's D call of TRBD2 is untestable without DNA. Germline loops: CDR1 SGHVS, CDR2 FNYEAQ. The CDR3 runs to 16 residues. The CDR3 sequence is CASSQLGGRNTGELFF.

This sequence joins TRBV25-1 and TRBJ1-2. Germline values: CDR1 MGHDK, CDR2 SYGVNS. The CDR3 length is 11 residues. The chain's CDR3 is CASSDRQLFLF.

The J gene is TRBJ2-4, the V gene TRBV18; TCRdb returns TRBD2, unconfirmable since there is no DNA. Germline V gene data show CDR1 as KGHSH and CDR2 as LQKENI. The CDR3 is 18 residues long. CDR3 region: CVSSPVSGSGRGKNIQYF.

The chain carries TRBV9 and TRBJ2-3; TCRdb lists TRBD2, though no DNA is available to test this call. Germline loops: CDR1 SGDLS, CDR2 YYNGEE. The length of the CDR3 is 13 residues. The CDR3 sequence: CASRAGGTDTQYF. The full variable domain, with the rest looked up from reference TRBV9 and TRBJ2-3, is DSGVTQTPKHLITATGQRVTLRCSPRSGDLSVYWYQQSLDQGLQFLIQYYNGEERAKGNILERFSAQQFPDLHSELNLSSLELGDSALYFCASRAGGTDTQYFGPGTRLTVL.

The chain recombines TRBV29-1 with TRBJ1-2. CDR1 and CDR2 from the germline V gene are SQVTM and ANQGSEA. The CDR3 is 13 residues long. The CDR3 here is CSVEERLNYGYTF. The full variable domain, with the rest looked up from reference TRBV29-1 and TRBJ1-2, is SAVISQKPSRDICQRGTSLTIQCQVDSQVTMMFWYRQQPGQSLTLIATANQGSEATYESGFVIDKFPISRPNLTFSTLTVSNMSPEDSSIYLCSVEERLNYGYTFGSGTRLTVV.